The entry below describes one T cell receptor (beta chain). The CDR3 loop spans 14 amino acids. The germline V gene encodes CDR1 MNHNS and CDR2 SASEGT. V was cut by 1 base and J by 8 bases, with 14 bases left in between. These data are taken from a study of OX40 agonist ivuxolimab in advanced cancers. Generated by immunoSEQ multiplex PCR, the TCRdb table keeps only in-frame clones and is missing some. The data show roughly 17,000 clones, roughly 71% seen once. V usage is TRBV6-1 and J usage is TRBJ1-2; tentatively, D is TRBD1 (5 bases). This sequence was found in an adult with an advanced solid tumor such as melanoma, head and neck, liver or kidney cancer. Sequences were derived from CD4+ or CD8+ T cells sorted from blood, sampled in a trial of the OX40 agonist ivuxolimab. CDR3 loop: CASSEEGDPSGYTF. In nucleotides, the CDR3 is TGTGCCAGCAGTGAAGAAGGGGATCCTAGCGGCTACACCTTC.